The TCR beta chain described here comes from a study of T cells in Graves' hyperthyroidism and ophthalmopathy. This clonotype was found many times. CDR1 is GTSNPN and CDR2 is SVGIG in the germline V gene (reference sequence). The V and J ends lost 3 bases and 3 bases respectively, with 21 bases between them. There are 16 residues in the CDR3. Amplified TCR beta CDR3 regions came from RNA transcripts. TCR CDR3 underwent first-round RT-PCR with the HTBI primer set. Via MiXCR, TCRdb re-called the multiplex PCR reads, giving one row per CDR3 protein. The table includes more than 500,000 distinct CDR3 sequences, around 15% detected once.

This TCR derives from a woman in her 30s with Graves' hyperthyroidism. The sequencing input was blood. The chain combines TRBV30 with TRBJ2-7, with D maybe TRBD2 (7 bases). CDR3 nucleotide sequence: TGTGCCTGGAGCGGGGGGCAGTTGCCCAGGGTCTACGAGCAGTACTTC. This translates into CAWSGGQLPRVYEQYF.